What follows is one TCR beta chain and its context. Its antigen is as yet unknown. Amplified TCR beta CDR3 regions derived from RNA transcripts. HTBI primers drove first-round RT-PCR of the TCR CDR3. TCRdb re-derived calls from the multiplex PCR reads in MiXCR, one entry per CDR3 protein. In the table there are around 700,000 distinct CDR3 sequences, 18% of which are singletons. This sample is drawn from a study of T cells in Graves' hyperthyroidism and ophthalmopathy. Study observations and caveats: Blood shared most expanded thyroid clonotypes above 0.001.

Specimen: blood. The receptor was isolated from a woman in her fifties or sixties with Graves' hyperthyroidism that later progressed to Graves' ophthalmopathy.

In DNA form, the CDR3 reads TGTGCCAGCAGCCCACGCCAAGGGATTTCTTACAATGAGCAGTTCTTC. This gives the protein CASSPRQGISYNEQFF. The chain carries TRBV7-9 and TRBJ2-1; D remains ambiguous. Trimming removed 5 bases at V and 4 bases at J, with 18 bases between. This CDR3 has 16 residues. The germline V gene has CDR1 SEHNR and CDR2 FQNEAQ (reference sequence). Variable domain in full (rest from reference TRBV7-9 and TRBJ2-1): DTGVSQNPRHKITKRGQNVTFRCDPISEHNRLYWYRQTLGQGPEFLTYFQNEAQLEKSRLLSDRFSAERPKGSFSTLEIQRTEQGDSAMYLCASSPRQGISYNEQFFGPGTRLTVL.